Listed below are T cell receptor beta chains from one sample, sequenced in a study of immune heterogeneity within non-small cell lung tumors. In TCRdb, the multiplex PCR reads were re-called with MiXCR into one record per CDR3 protein. Here the sample spans fewer than 2,000 distinct CDR3 sequences, approximately 48% being singletons. Sequenced sample: lung tumor tissue. All receptors come from a man in his sixties with non-small cell lung cancer. CDR3s leave out the opening cysteine and the closing phenylalanine or tryptophan. A D gene is named only where the DNA matches it firmly.

D gene,J gene,V gene,CDR3 protein
-,TRBJ1-4,TRBV28,ASSLDGDEKLF
TRBD2,TRBJ2-1,TRBV11-1,ASSFPRAGNEQF
-,TRBJ1-4,TRBV7-9,ASSLGQPNEKLF
TRBD1,TRBJ2-7,TRBV18,ASSPGTGGAYEQY
TRBD1,TRBJ1-1,TRBV6-1,ASSADRGNTEAF
-,TRBJ2-7,TRBV27,ASSLGKNYEQY
TRBD1,TRBJ2-7,TRBV19,ASSRDRVYEQY
-,TRBJ1-5,TRBV27,ASSIGAMGQPQH
TRBD1,TRBJ1-1,TRBV19,ASMAGTGGHAEAF
-,TRBJ2-7,TRBV28,ASSLPYPVYEQY
-,TRBJ2-2,TRBV7-9,ASSEQGYGAGENTGELF
TRBD2,TRBJ2-5,TRBV5-1,ASSLRRERH
-,TRBJ1-1,TRBV20-1,SARDLAQAILEAF
TRBD1,TRBJ2-2,TRBV6-1,ATKDRQNTGELF
-,TRBJ1-2,TRBV20-1,SASRPPRGLYGYT
TRBD2,TRBJ2-3,TRBV20-1,SASSSGVTDTQY
-,TRBJ1-1,TRBV5-1,ASSRDVSEAF
-,TRBJ1-4,TRBV4-2,ASSPLGEKLF
-,TRBJ2-2,TRBV5-1,ASSLVGERNTGELF
TRBD1,TRBJ2-7,TRBV11-3,ASSLEDRSGYEQY
TRBD1,TRBJ2-7,TRBV19,ASTPSGTGMVEQY
TRBD2,TRBJ2-7,TRBV27,VSSSGLVTYEQY
TRBD1,TRBJ1-3,TRBV9,ASSRDSGNTIY
-,TRBJ1-2,TRBV30,AGPPGSDSNYGYT
-,TRBJ1-4,TRBV2,ATERGRNEKLF
-,TRBJ1-4,TRBV20-1,SASRGYNEKLF
TRBD2,TRBJ2-3,TRBV12-3/TRBV12-4,ASRVSGRSTDTQY
-,TRBJ2-5,TRBV7-9,ASSLEDSHWETQY
TRBD1,TRBJ2-2,TRBV28,ASSSGTGDTGELF
-,TRBJ2-3,TRBV19,ASTGLITDTQY
-,TRBJ2-7,TRBV11-2,ASSLNYEQY
-,TRBJ2-7,TRBV18,ASSPRTPAYEQY
-,TRBJ2-3,TRBV7-8,ASSLPLRTDTQY
-,TRBJ2-4,TRBV9,ASSVGLTPRGNIQY
TRBD2,TRBJ2-7,TRBV6-1,ASSSPGLAGELYEQY
TRBD1,TRBJ1-1,TRBV6-2/TRBV6-3,ASRNGQGEWRVNTEAF
-,TRBJ2-6,TRBV6-1,ASSEGSAGANVLT
-,TRBJ2-6,TRBV19,ASSIAGTGANVLT
TRBD1,TRBJ1-5,TRBV5-1,ASSSGQGDQPQH
TRBD1,TRBJ1-1,TRBV19,ASIRDRATEAF
-,TRBJ2-2,TRBV11-3,VSSFPGARTTGELF
TRBD1,TRBJ1-1,TRBV7-2,ASSSTTGTVNTEAF
TRBD1,TRBJ1-3,TRBV2,AMSTGIGNTIY
-,TRBJ2-1,TRBV11-2,ASSLVGNEQF
TRBD1,TRBJ1-1,TRBV5-5,ASSWGTENTEAF
-,TRBJ2-7,TRBV7-9,ASSPVARAYEQY
-,TRBJ1-6,TRBV20-1,SARQESSYNSPLH